The 28 T cell receptor beta chains below were found in one sample sequenced in a study of blood T cells in healthy people across ages. Combining a sample-barcoded 5' primer with a J-beta primer mix, a second PCR ran for about 7 to 12 cycles. TCRdb re-derived calls from the 5' RACE reads in MiXCR, one entry per CDR3 protein. The sample contains approximately 670,000 distinct CDR3 sequences, 40% to 45% of which appear only once. Sequencing was done on a sample of blood. The source is a man aged 80 or over in good health.

V gene TRBV3-1 combines with J gene TRBJ2-3, with unresolved D. The V and J ends lost 5 bases and 5 bases respectively, with 8 bases between them. The CDR3 is made up of 12 amino acids. Germline CDR1 is LGHDT and CDR2 is YNNKEL (reference sequence). CDR3 DNA: TGTGCCAGCAGCTTTCAAAAAGATACGCAGTATTTT. Translation gives CASSFQKDTQYF.

In its sample, this clonotype was seen once. The V gene is TRBV20-1, the J gene TRBJ2-1, with 12 bases lining up with TRBD1. The CDR3 covers 14 residues. Germline CDR1 DFQATT, CDR2 SNEGSKA (reference sequence). V was clipped by 1 base and J by 10 bases; unmatched bases: 5. The CDR3 protein is CSARVGTGGQEQFF. CDR3 coding DNA: TGCAGTGCTAGAGTGGGGACAGGGGGCCAGGAGCAGTTCTTC.

This clonotype was seen a few times. The chain has TRBV28 and TRBJ2-7, with D perhaps being TRBD1 or TRBD2 (5 bases each). The V end lost 2 bases, the J end lost 6 bases, and 11 bases lay between the germline ends. Germline-derived CDR1 and CDR2 are MDHEN and SYDVKM. The CDR3 sequence is 13 residues long. CDR3 protein: CASSLRTRGEQYF. The DNA for the CDR3 is TGTGCCAGCAGTTTAAGGACACGGGGCGAGCAGTACTTC.

The chain recombines TRBV5-1 with TRBJ2-7, with 7 bases identical to TRBD2. V lost 2 bases and J lost 7; bases outside the gene matches: 9. Germline V gene sequence: CDR1 SGHRS, CDR2 YFSETQ. This CDR3 region has 14 residues. The CDR3 protein is CASSFTGDYNEQYF. CDR3 coding DNA: TGCGCCAGCAGCTTTACCGGGGACTACAATGAGCAGTACTTC.

The chain carries TRBV5-1 and TRBJ1-2; D gene unclear. Germline-derived CDR1 and CDR2 are SGHRS and YFSETQ. The CDR3 contains 14 residues. The V end was cut by 0 bases, the J end by 0 bases, with 6 bases between. The CDR3 here is CASSLDPTNYGYTF. The CDR3 region has the DNA TGCGCCAGCAGCTTGGACCCCACTAACTATGGCTACACCTTC.

The V gene is TRBV20-1, the J gene TRBJ1-2; D unresolved. CDR3 size: 14 residues. The V end was cut by 6 bases, the J end by 2 bases, with 16 bases between. Germline loops: CDR1 DFQATT, CDR2 SNEGSKA (reference sequence). The CDR3 DNA reads TGCAGTGCCGATCCCGCCGTCCTGAACTATGGCTACACCTTC. It translates to CSADPAVLNYGYTF.

There are a few counts of this clonotype. The J gene is TRBJ2-3, the V gene TRBV27; tentative D call: TRBD2 (6 bases). In germline, CDR1 is MNHEY, CDR2 SMNVEV (reference sequence). CDR3 size: 15 residues. V was trimmed by 5 bases and J by 1 base, leaving 13 bases between them. The CDR3 sequence is CASSQTSTGTDTQYF. In DNA form, the CDR3 reads TGTGCCAGCAGTCAAACTAGCACTGGCACAGATACGCAGTATTTT.

The gene calls are TRBV9 and TRBJ2-2; D is uncertain. Germline V lookup: CDR1 SGDLS, CDR2 YYNGEE. Trimming removed 3 bases from V and 0 bases from J, with 6 bases in between. This CDR3 spans 14 amino acids. The CDR3 protein is CASSGDSNTGELFF. CDR3 nucleotides: TGTGCCAGCAGCGGGGATTCGAACACCGGGGAGCTGTTTTTT.

The chain is built from TRBV6-2 or TRBV6-3 and TRBJ1-4; possibly TRBD1 for D (6 bases). The CDR3 extends over 15 amino acids. Trimming shortened V by 4 bases and J by 4 bases, and 13 bases separated the two germline ends. CDR1 is MNHEY and CDR2 is SVGEGT in the germline V gene. For the CDR3, the DNA is TGTGCCAGCAGTTTCTCGGACAGTTATAATGAAAAACTGTTTTTT. Its protein is CASSFSDSYNEKLFF.

This clonotype came up once. The junction does not match germline at one end; this may be a read error. This rearrangement joins TRBV5-1 to TRBJ2-7; possibly TRBD1 for D (5 bases). This CDR3 is 14 amino acids long. Per germline, CDR1 SGHRS and CDR2 YFSETQ. DNA for the CDR3: TGCGCCGGCAGCTTCGTGTCCCAGGGAAATGAGCAGTACTTC. Translated: CAGSFVSQGNEQYF.

This clonotype was seen a handful of times. The gene calls are TRBV11-2 and TRBJ2-6; the D is unclear. The germline gives CDR1 SGHAT, CDR2 FQNNGV. The CDR3 consists of 16 residues. Trimming stripped 4 bases from V and 0 bases from J, with 10 bases between. CDR3 bases: TGTGCCAGCAGCTCCCCCTTTAGCTCTGGGGCCAACGTCCTGACTTTC. Translation gives CASSSPFSSGANVLTF.

The DNA of the CDR3 is TGTGCCAGCAGTCTACGGGCTCAGCCCCAGCATTTT. The encoded protein is CASSLRAQPQHF. This sequence joins TRBV12-3 or TRBV12-4 and TRBJ1-5; D ambiguous. The CDR3 has 12 amino acids. V gave up 5 bases and J gave up 6 bases, with 8 bases separating them.

The rearrangement links TRBV4-1 to TRBJ1-2; 8 bases map to TRBD1. This CDR3 comprises 14 residues. V lost 4 bases to trimming and J lost 7 bases; unmatched junction nucleotides: 8. Germline V gives CDR1 MGHRA, CDR2 YSYEKL. The CDR3 loop reads CASSPLGTGCGYTF. The CDR3 coding sequence is TGCGCCAGCAGCCCGCTAGGGACAGGCTGTGGCTACACCTTC.

In its sample, this clonotype was seen once. This chain connects TRBV6-2 or TRBV6-3 to TRBJ2-1; 8 nucleotides match TRBD2. Germline-derived CDR1 and CDR2 are MNHEY and SVGEGT. This CDR3 has 14 amino acids. The trim removed 6 bases at V and 8 bases at J, leaving 9 bases unmatched. The CDR3 is CASSLGGASHEQFF. The CDR3 region has the DNA TGTGCCAGCAGCCTCGGGGGGGCGTCCCATGAGCAGTTCTTC.

The gene calls are TRBV7-9 and TRBJ2-7, with unresolved D. The DNA end lines up better with TRBJ2-5; the J call may be wrong. This CDR3 spans 17 amino acids. Germline values: CDR1 SEHNR, CDR2 FQNEAQ (reference sequence). Here the CDR3 reads CASSLAAAAGLEETQYF. The CDR3 region has the DNA TGTGCCAGCAGCTTAGCGGCGGCAGCCGGGCTAGAAGAGACCCAGTACTTC.

The chain has TRBV2 and TRBJ1-5; possibly TRBD1 for D (6 bases). V lost 3 bases, J lost 7 bases, and 13 bases lay in between. Germline CDR1 SNHLY, CDR2 FYNNEI. This CDR3 has 14 residues. The CDR3 reads CASSDWGLAQPQHF. The DNA for the CDR3 is TGTGCCAGCAGTGACTGGGGGCTGGCCCAGCCCCAGCATTTT.

The J gene is TRBJ2-7, the V gene TRBV20-1, with 7 bases aligning to TRBD1. The CDR3 is made up of 15 amino acids. Germline-derived CDR1 and CDR2 are DFQATT and SNEGSKA (reference sequence). The junction had 13 bases not matched to a gene; V was cut back by 6 bases and J by 2 bases. In nucleotides, the CDR3 is TGCAGTGCCAGCACCGACAGGGATGAAGCCTACGAGCAGTACTTC. This encodes CSASTDRDEAYEQYF.

The rearrangement joins TRBV28 to TRBJ2-1, with 12 bases fitting TRBD2. The germline V gene has CDR1 MDHEN and CDR2 SYDVKM. V lost 5 bases, J lost 15 bases, and 20 bases stayed unmatched. The CDR3 loop spans 17 amino acids. The CDR3 is CASSSPVATSGRYRPFF. CDR3 nucleotides: TGTGCCAGCAGTAGCCCAGTTGCGACTAGCGGGAGATATAGGCCGTTCTTC.

This clonotype was picked up many times. J is TRBJ2-1 and V is TRBV5-5; D gene unclear. The V end was cut by 1 base, the J end by 4 bases, with 12 bases between. Germline V lookup: CDR1 SGHKS, CDR2 YYEKEE (reference sequence). The CDR3 loop spans 15 amino acids. As DNA, the CDR3 is TGTGCCAGCAGCTTGAATCCCGACGGGTACAATGAGCAGTTCTTC. It yields the protein CASSLNPDGYNEQFF.

This clonotype was picked up a small number of times. The V call is TRBV7-2, the J call TRBJ2-7; 7 bases are shared with TRBD1. Losses at the gene ends were 6 bases for V and 2 bases for J; bases not matched to a gene: 7. Per germline, CDR1 SGHTA and CDR2 FQGNSA. This CDR3 comprises 14 residues. As DNA, the CDR3 is TGTGCCAGCAGGCTAGGGGGCTCCGCCTACGAGCAGTACTTC. Translation: CASRLGGSAYEQYF.

About this clonotype: The junction differs from germline at one of its ends, possibly a read error. The chain combines TRBV29-1 with TRBJ2-6, with TRBD2 matching over 11 bases. There are 21 residues in the CDR3. CDR1 and CDR2 (germline): SQVTM, ANQGSEA. Written as DNA, the CDR3 is TGCAGCCCCCAAATGGAACAGGGGGCTGCTAGCGGGAGGTCTGGGGCCAACGCCCTGACTTTC. Its translation is CSPQMEQGAASGRSGANALTF.

The chain is built from TRBV6-1 and TRBJ2-3; TRBD2 matches at 7 bases. This CDR3 has 14 residues. The V gene end was trimmed by 6 bases and the J gene end by 3 bases; junction bases not matched to a gene: 6. CDR1 is MNHNS, CDR2 SASEGT, per germline. CDR3 nucleotides: TGTGCCAGCAGGCAGCGGGGTGGAACAGATACGCAGTATTTT. This translates into CASRQRGGTDTQYF.

The V call is TRBV7-3, the J call TRBJ2-3; 10 nucleotides align to TRBD2. The germline CDR1 and CDR2 sequences are SGHTA and FQGTGA. This CDR3 region has 16 residues. V lost 1 base, J lost 4 bases, and 5 bases stayed unmatched. The CDR3 protein is CASSLIGTSAADTQYF. The CDR3 DNA reads as TGTGCCAGCAGCTTAATAGGGACTAGCGCGGCAGATACGCAGTATTTT.

This clonotype was counted between two and nine times. The V and J genes are TRBV3-1 and TRBJ2-7, with 9 positions matching TRBD2. The J call is in doubt because the DNA end fits TRBJ2-5 better. The CDR3 spans 15 residues. Germline loops: CDR1 LGHDT, CDR2 YNNKEL (reference sequence). CDR3 in amino acids: CASLRSGSGGETQYF. CDR3 nucleotide sequence: TGTGCCAGCCTCCGTAGCGGGAGTGGTGGTGAGACCCAGTACTTC.

The V call is TRBV11-2, the J call TRBJ2-2; weak D call: TRBD2 (5 bases). This CDR3 has 15 amino acids. V was trimmed by 1 base and J by 3 bases, leaving 9 bases between them. Germline V gives CDR1 SGHAT, CDR2 FQNNGV. CDR3 nucleotide sequence: TGTGCCAGCAGCTTAGGGTGGGGAGACACCGGGGAGCTGTTTTTT. This translates into CASSLGWGDTGELFF.

V and J are TRBV20-1 and TRBJ2-1; TRBD1 matches at 10 bases. The CDR3 has 16 residues. The germline V gene encodes CDR1 DFQATT and CDR2 SNEGSKA (reference sequence). The V gene end was trimmed by 3 bases and the J gene end by 4 bases; junction bases not matched to a gene: 9. For the CDR3, the DNA is TGCAGTGCTAGTATAAGGCGGGACAGGGGTTACAATGAGCAGTTCTTC. It encodes CSASIRRDRGYNEQFF.

The J gene is TRBJ2-3, the V gene TRBV11-2; no reliable D call. V lost 6 bases to trimming and J lost 8 bases, with 18 bases between them. Germline loops: CDR1 SGHAT, CDR2 FQNNGV. The CDR3 runs 14 residues. The CDR3 region is CASSQTQSGRTQYF. In DNA form, the CDR3 reads TGTGCCAGCAGTCAAACCCAATCCGGACGTACGCAGTATTTT.

This sequence joins TRBV12-5 and TRBJ1-1; D not certain. This CDR3 is 13 amino acids long. Germline CDR1 is LGHNT and CDR2 is FRNRAP. The germline V and J ends were trimmed by 8 bases and 0 bases, with 10 bases remaining between them. This CDR3 reads CASQHTMNTEAFF. The CDR3 DNA is TGTGCTAGTCAGCACACTATGAACACTGAAGCTTTCTTT.